This TCR beta chain derives from a study of T cell repertoires in cytomegalovirus infection. Study at large: Indications of both CMV infection and matching HLA type were provided by public TCR beta signatures. The study, taken as a whole, reports: CMV-specific TCR beta clonotypes restricted by HLA-C dominated the ex vivo response. Individuals carrying CMV plus the relevant HLA were identified by cumulative frequency of public TCR beta families.

TCRdb re-analysed the reads in MiXCR, keeping a single row per CDR3 protein. The data show roughly 640,000 distinct CDR3 sequences, roughly a quarter seen once. With V trimmed by 1 base and J by 9 bases, 7 bases remained unmatched. This CDR3 is 16 amino acids long. Germline V gene lookup returns CDR1 SGHTA and CDR2 FQGNSA. At least ten counts were recorded for this clonotype. Its antigen is unknown. Sequenced input: CD8+ T cells from PBMCs. The rearrangement links TRBV7-2 to TRBJ2-1, with TRBD2 identical over 12 bases. The clonotype was recovered from a human donor in good health (CMV status not recorded). Some clones in this sample may be carry-over from other donors' samples. CDR3 DNA: TGTGCCAGCAGCTTAGGGACTAGCGGGGACCTTAGTGAGCAGTTCTTC. Protein sequence: CASSLGTSGDLSEQFF.